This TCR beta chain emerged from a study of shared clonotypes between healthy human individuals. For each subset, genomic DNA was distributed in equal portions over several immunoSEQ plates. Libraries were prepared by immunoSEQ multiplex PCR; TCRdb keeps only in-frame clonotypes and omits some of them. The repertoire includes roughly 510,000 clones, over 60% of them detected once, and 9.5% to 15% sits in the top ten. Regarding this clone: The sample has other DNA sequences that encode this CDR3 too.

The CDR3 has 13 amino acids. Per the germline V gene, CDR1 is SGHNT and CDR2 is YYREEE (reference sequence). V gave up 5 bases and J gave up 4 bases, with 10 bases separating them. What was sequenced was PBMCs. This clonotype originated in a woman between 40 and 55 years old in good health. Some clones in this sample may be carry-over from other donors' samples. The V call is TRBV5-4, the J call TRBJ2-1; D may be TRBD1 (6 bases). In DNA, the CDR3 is TGTGCCAGCAGGCTGGACAGTTACAATGAGCAGTTCTTC. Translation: CASRLDSYNEQFF.